These 22 T cell receptor beta chains originate from one sample sequenced in a study of T cell changes during pregnancy in multiple sclerosis. The protocol was immunoSEQ multiplex PCR, while the TCRdb copy is restricted to in-frame clones and leaves out a portion. The sample holds approximately 70,000 clones; 92% are singletons and the top ten take around 1.6%. This sample comprised peripheral blood, obtained after pregnancy. The receptors come from a female donor with multiple sclerosis, enrolled in a pregnancy study.

The rearrangement links TRBV6-6 to TRBJ2-7; D is perhaps TRBD1 (6 bases). Trimming cost V 7 bases and J 2 bases, with 9 bases left between them. This CDR3 comprises 12 residues. Germline lookup yields CDR1 MNHNY and CDR2 SVGAGI (reference sequence). CDR3 nucleotides: TGTGCCAGCACTGAGGGGGCCTACGAGCAGTACTTC. Its translation: CASTEGAYEQYF.

This clone was seen once. The rearrangement joins TRBV7-9 to TRBJ2-5; TRBD2 matches at 10 bases. V was pared by 8 bases and J by 5 bases, with 11 bases of the junction left unmatched. Looked up from germline, CDR1 is SEHNR and CDR2 is FQNEAQ (reference sequence). The CDR3 is 15 amino acids. The DNA of the CDR3 is TGTGCCAGCGGGCTAGCGGGAGAGTCAAAGGAGACCCAGTACTTC. As protein: CASGLAGESKETQYF.

The CDR3 DNA reads as TGTGCCATCAGTGAGTCGCGGGGGGGAGGGACTGAAGCTTTCTTT. Protein product: CAISESRGGGTEAFF. This sequence joins TRBV10-3 and TRBJ1-1, with D perhaps TRBD1 (5 bases). V lost 0 bases and J lost 5, with 13 bases in between. The germline gives CDR1 ENHRY, CDR2 SYGVKD. This CDR3 has 15 amino acids.

This chain links TRBV5-1 with TRBJ2-2, with a tentative D call TRBD2 (5 bases). Germline CDR1 and CDR2: SGHRS and YFSETQ. The CDR3 sequence is 14 residues long. V was shortened by 0 bases and J by 3 bases, with 6 bases between the two germline ends. The CDR3 here is CASSLDGDTGELFF. The CDR3 nucleotides read TGCGCCAGCAGCTTGGACGGGGACACCGGGGAGCTGTTTTTT.

This clone has a handful of counts. One end of the junction is discordant with germline, which a read error may explain. This rearrangement joins TRBV28 to TRBJ2-3; 8 nucleotides match TRBD2. The CDR3 is 12 residues long. Germline V gene lookup returns CDR1 MDHEN and CDR2 SYDVKM. Here the CDR3 DNA reads TGTGCCAGCAGCCTCGAAGGACTAGCACCACATTTT. This sequence encodes CASSLEGLAPHF.

The chain is built from TRBV11-2 and TRBJ2-7; 9 bases agree with TRBD2. J lost 6 bases, V lost 1 base, and 7 bases had no gene match. The length of the CDR3 is 15 residues. Germline CDR1 is SGHAT and CDR2 is FQNNGV. CDR3 in amino acids: CASSLGASGISEQYF. The DNA for the CDR3 is TGTGCCAGCAGCTTAGGGGCTAGCGGGATTTCCGAGCAGTACTTC. Full variable domain (remainder filled in from reference TRBV11-2 and TRBJ2-7): EAGVAQSPRYKIIEKRQSVAFWCNPISGHATLYWYQQILGQGPKLLIQFQNNGVVDDSQLPKDRFSAERLKGVDSTLKIQPAKLEDSAVYLCASSLGASGISEQYFGPGTRLTVT.

This clone was observed a single time. The chain has TRBV5-1 and TRBJ1-4, with 8 bases that match TRBD1. After removal of 3 bases from V and 4 bases from J, the junction contained 5 bases not matched to a gene. The CDR3 sequence is 15 residues long. The germline V gene has CDR1 SGHRS and CDR2 YFSETQ. CDR3 bases: TGCGCCAGCAGCTCAAGGACAGGGATTAATGAAAAACTGTTTTTT. This gives the protein CASSSRTGINEKLFF.

This chain joins TRBV5-5 and TRBJ2-1, with D perhaps TRBD2 (6 bases). Germline V gene data show CDR1 as SGHKS and CDR2 as YYEKEE (reference sequence). This CDR3 region has 16 residues. V was cut by 3 bases and J by 8 bases, with 21 bases left in between. The CDR3 region is CASSYNSASAGDEQFF. CDR3 coding DNA: TGTGCCAGCAGCTACAATTCGGCTAGCGCCGGGGATGAGCAGTTCTTC.

The rearrangement joins TRBV5-4 to TRBJ2-3, with a tentative D call TRBD2 (5 bases). The CDR3 covers 15 residues. V gave up 2 bases and J gave up 0 bases, with 10 bases separating them. CDR1 SGHNT and CDR2 YYREEE come from the germline V gene (reference sequence). The CDR3 loop reads CASSFDGGSTDTQYF. The DNA for the CDR3 is TGTGCCAGCAGCTTTGATGGCGGGAGCACAGATACGCAGTATTTT.

The CDR3 DNA follows: TGTGCCAGTACCGGACAGGGGCGGCACACTGAAGCTTTCTTT. This codes for CASTGQGRHTEAFF. The chain carries TRBV19 and TRBJ1-1; 9 bases are a match to TRBD1. Losses at the gene ends were 7 bases for V and 3 bases for J; bases not matched to a gene: 6. This CDR3 comprises 14 residues. Germline V CDR1 and CDR2: LNHDA, SQIVND (reference sequence).

This rearrangement joins TRBV7-3 to TRBJ2-7, with 7 positions matching TRBD1. V lost 0 bases, J lost 2 bases, and 1 base stayed unmatched. This CDR3 is 14 amino acids long. The V gene's germline CDR1 is SGHTA and CDR2 FQGTGA. The CDR3 is CASSLTGGTYEQYF. The CDR3 bases are TGTGCCAGCAGCTTAACAGGGGGCACCTACGAGCAGTACTTC. The full variable domain, rest sourced from reference TRBV7-3 and TRBJ2-7, is GAGVSQTPSNKVTEKGKYVELRCDPISGHTALYWYRQSLGQGPEFLIYFQGTGAADDSGLPNDRFFAVRPEGSVSTLKIQRTERGDSAVYLCASSLTGGTYEQYFGPGTRLTVT.

The chain has TRBV29-1 and TRBJ2-5; a possible D gene is TRBD1 (6 bases). The CDR3 is 13 amino acids. Looked up from germline, CDR1 is SQVTM and CDR2 is ANQGSEA. Deletions cut 6 bases from V and 0 bases from J, with 11 bases between. The CDR3 DNA reads TGCAGCGTGAGGGACATGTACCAAGAGACCCAGTACTTC. Translation: CSVRDMYQETQYF. Variable domain in full (rest from reference TRBV29-1 and TRBJ2-5): SAVISQKPSRDICQRGTSLTIQCQVDSQVTMMFWYRQQPGQSLTLIATANQGSEATYESGFVIDKFPISRPNLTFSTLTVSNMSPEDSSIYLCSVRDMYQETQYFGPGTRLLVL.

This chain joins TRBV7-6 and TRBJ1-4; D is uncertain. The V and J ends lost 2 bases and 2 bases respectively, with 6 bases between them. The length of the CDR3 is 14 residues. The V gene's germline CDR1 is SGHVS and CDR2 FNYEAQ. This chain's CDR3 is CASSLYSTNEKLFF. CDR3 coding DNA: TGTGCCAGCAGCTTATACAGCACTAATGAAAAACTGTTTTTT.

V is TRBV5-5 and J is TRBJ1-1, with no clear D. The CDR3 contains 16 residues. Germline CDR1 reads SGHKS; CDR2 reads YYEKEE (reference sequence). The V and J ends lost 0 bases and 1 base respectively, with 13 bases between them. The CDR3 nucleotides are TGTGCCAGCAGCTTGGGGTTTTCGGGAGGGAACACTGAAGCTTTCTTT. This gives the protein CASSLGFSGGNTEAFF.

This chain joins TRBV19 and TRBJ1-3; perhaps TRBD1 as D (6 bases). The CDR3 has 17 residues. The ends were cut back, 5 bases at V and 0 bases at J, with 17 bases in the middle. The germline V gene has CDR1 LNHDA and CDR2 SQIVND (reference sequence). The CDR3 DNA sequence: TGTGCCAGTAGTTTGGCAAGCCGGACAGTCTCTGGAAACACCATATATTTT. It translates to CASSLASRTVSGNTIYF.

The gene calls are TRBV10-3 and TRBJ2-7, with D perhaps matching TRBD2 (5 bases). Germline assignment: CDR1 ENHRY and CDR2 SYGVKD. V was shortened by 4 bases and J by 4 bases, with 17 bases between the two germline ends. CDR3 size: 15 residues. The CDR3 region is CAISGGRTGIYEQYF. The CDR3 DNA reads as TGTGCCATCAGTGGTGGCAGGACTGGGATATACGAGCAGTACTTC.

The rearrangement links TRBV19 to TRBJ2-2; D possibly corresponds to TRBD2 (5 bases). V was shortened by 5 bases and J by 2 bases, with 15 bases between the two germline ends. The CDR3 consists of 16 residues. Germline V lookup: CDR1 LNHDA, CDR2 SQIVND (reference sequence). CDR3 in DNA: TGTGCCAGTAGTTCGGTCGCTAGGACTAACACCGGGGAGCTGTTTTTT. As protein: CASSSVARTNTGELFF.

The gene calls are TRBV23-1 and TRBJ2-2; 8 bases agree with TRBD1. TRBV23-1 is treated as an ORF (open reading frame) with a function not yet certain. J lost 4 bases, V lost 4 bases, and 8 bases had no gene match. The CDR3 consists of 16 residues. CDR3 DNA sequence: TGCGCCAGCAGTCCCAGACGTGACAGGGGCACCGGGGAGCTGTTTTTT. As protein: CASSPRRDRGTGELFF.

This chain connects TRBV27 to TRBJ2-1; 7 positions match TRBD1. Looked up from germline, CDR1 is MNHEY and CDR2 is SMNVEV (reference sequence). The CDR3 loop spans 16 amino acids. CDR3 sequence (DNA): TGTGCTACGAGAGGGCTCGGGACAGAGATGTACAATGAGCAGTTCTTC. Amino acid sequence: CATRGLGTEMYNEQFF.

This clone appeared once. The chain recombines TRBV28 with TRBJ2-7, with D maybe TRBD2 (6 bases). Germline CDR1 and CDR2: MDHEN and SYDVKM. The CDR3 length is 14 residues. Trimming left V 7 bases short and J 2 bases short, with 15 bases between. CDR3 in DNA: TGTGCCAGCACCCAGGGACTGCCGACCTACGAGCAGTACTTC. Translating gives CASTQGLPTYEQYF.

The chain employs TRBV5-1 and TRBJ1-4; a weak D match, TRBD1 (5 bases). V lost 5 bases and J lost 8, with 19 bases in between. Per the germline V gene, CDR1 is SGHRS and CDR2 is YFSETQ. The CDR3 is 15 amino acids. The CDR3 region has the DNA TGCGCCAGCAGATCAACGACAGTGATCGGCGAAAAACTGTTTTTT. Translating gives CASRSTTVIGEKLFF.

This chain connects TRBV2 to TRBJ2-5; weak D call: TRBD2 (5 bases). Trimming cost V 4 bases and J 7 bases, with 19 bases left between them. The length of the CDR3 is 15 residues. The germline CDR1 and CDR2 sequences are SNHLY and FYNNEI. The CDR3 loop reads CASSGRTGLVGTQYF. The CDR3 DNA is TGTGCCAGCAGTGGCCGGACTGGTCTCGTGGGGACCCAGTACTTC.